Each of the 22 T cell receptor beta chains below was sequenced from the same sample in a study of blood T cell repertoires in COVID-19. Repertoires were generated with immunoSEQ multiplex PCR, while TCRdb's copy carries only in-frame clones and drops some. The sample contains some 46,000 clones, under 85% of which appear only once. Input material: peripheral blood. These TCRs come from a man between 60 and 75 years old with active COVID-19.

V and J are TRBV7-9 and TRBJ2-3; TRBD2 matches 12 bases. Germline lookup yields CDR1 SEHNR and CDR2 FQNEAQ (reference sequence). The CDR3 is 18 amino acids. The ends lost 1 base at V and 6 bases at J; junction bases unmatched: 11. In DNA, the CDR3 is TGTGCCAGCAGCTTAGGTCGCTGGACTAGCGGGAAGGGGGATACGCAGTATTTT. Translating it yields CASSLGRWTSGKGDTQYF.

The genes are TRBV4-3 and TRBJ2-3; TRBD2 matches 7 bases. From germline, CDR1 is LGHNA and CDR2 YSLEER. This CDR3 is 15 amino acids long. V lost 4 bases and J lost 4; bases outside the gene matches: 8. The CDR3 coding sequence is TGCGCCAGCAGCCCTTTGGGGGGGGACCCAGATACGCAGTATTTT. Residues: CASSPLGGDPDTQYF.

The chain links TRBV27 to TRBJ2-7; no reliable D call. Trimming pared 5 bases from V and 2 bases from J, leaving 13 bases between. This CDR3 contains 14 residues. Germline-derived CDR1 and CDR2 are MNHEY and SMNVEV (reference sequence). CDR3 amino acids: CASSIQPATYEQYF. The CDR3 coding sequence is TGTGCCAGCAGTATACAGCCGGCCACCTACGAGCAGTACTTC.

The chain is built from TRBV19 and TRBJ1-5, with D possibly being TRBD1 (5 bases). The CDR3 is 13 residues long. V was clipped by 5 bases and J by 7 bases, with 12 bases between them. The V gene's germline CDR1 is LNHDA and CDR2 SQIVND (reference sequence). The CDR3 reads CASSEGEGQPQHF. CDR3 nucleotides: TGTGCCAGTAGTGAAGGGGAGGGCCAGCCCCAGCATTTT. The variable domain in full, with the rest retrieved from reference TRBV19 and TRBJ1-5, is DGGITQSPKYLFRKEGQNVTLSCEQNLNHDAMYWYRQDPGQGLRLIYYSQIVNDFQKGDIAEGYSVSREKKESFPLTVTSAQKNPTAFYLCASSEGEGQPQHFGDGTRLSIL.

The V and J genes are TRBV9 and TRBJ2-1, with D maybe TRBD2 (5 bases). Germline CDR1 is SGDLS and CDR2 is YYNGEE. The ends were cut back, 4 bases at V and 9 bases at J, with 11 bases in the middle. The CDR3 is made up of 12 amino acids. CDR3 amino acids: CASSYLAGEQFF. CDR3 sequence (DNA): TGTGCCAGCAGCTATCTAGCCGGTGAGCAGTTCTTC.

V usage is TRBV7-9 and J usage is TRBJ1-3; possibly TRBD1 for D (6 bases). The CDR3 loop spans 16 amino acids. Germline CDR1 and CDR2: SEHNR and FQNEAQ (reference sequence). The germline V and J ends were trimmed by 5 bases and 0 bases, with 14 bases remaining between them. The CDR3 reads CASSPIGQSSGNTIYF. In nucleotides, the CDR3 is TGTGCCAGCAGCCCGATAGGACAGAGCTCTGGAAACACCATATATTTT.

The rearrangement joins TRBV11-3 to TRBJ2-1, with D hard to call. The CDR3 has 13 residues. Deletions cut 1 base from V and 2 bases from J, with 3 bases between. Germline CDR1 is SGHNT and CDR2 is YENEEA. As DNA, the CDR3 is TGTGCCAGCAGCTTAGCGGCCTACAATGAGCAGTTCTTC. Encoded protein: CASSLAAYNEQFF.

For the CDR3, the DNA is TGTGCCAGCAGAGCCGGGACAGGGCCCCATGAGCAGTTCTTC. Its translation: CASRAGTGPHEQFF. The rearrangement joins TRBV28 to TRBJ2-1; 9 bases are a match to TRBD1. There are 14 residues in the CDR3. Germline loops: CDR1 MDHEN, CDR2 SYDVKM. J lost 8 bases, V lost 6 bases, and 8 bases had no gene match.

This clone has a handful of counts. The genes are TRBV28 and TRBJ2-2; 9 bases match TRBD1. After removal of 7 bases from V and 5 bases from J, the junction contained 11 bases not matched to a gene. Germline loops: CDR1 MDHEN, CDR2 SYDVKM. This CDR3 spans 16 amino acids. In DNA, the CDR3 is TGTGCCAGCATCAGATGGGAGACAGGGGGAACCGGGGAGCTGTTTTTT. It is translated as CASIRWETGGTGELFF.

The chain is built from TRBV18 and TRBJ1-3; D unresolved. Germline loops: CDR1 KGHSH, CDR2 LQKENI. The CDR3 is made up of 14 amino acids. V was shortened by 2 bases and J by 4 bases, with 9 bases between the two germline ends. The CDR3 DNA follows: TGTGCCAGCTCACCAAATCCCAGAGGAAACACCATATATTTT. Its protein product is CASSPNPRGNTIYF.

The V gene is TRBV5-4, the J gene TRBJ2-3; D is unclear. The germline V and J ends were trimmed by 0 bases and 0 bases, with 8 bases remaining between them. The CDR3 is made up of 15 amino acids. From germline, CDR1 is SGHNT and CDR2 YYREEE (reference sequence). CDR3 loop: CASSLGGLSTDTQYF. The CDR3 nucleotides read TGTGCCAGCAGCTTGGGTGGGCTTAGCACAGATACGCAGTATTTT.

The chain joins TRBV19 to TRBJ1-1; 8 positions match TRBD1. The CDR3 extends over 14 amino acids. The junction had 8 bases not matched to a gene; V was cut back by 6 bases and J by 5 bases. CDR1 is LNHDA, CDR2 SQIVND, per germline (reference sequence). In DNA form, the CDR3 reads TGTGCCAGTAGCCCGGACAGGGCTCGGACTGAAGCTTTCTTT. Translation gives CASSPDRARTEAFF. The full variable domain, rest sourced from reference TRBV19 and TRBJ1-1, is DGGITQSPKYLFRKEGQNVTLSCEQNLNHDAMYWYRQDPGQGLRLIYYSQIVNDFQKGDIAEGYSVSREKKESFPLTVTSAQKNPTAFYLCASSPDRARTEAFFGQGTRLTVV.

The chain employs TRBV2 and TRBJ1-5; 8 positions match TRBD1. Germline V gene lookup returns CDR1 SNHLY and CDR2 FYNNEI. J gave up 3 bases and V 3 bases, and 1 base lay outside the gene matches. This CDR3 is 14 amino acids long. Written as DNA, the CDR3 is TGTGCCAGCAGTGAGGACAGGGTCAATCAGCCCCAGCATTTT. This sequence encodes CASSEDRVNQPQHF.

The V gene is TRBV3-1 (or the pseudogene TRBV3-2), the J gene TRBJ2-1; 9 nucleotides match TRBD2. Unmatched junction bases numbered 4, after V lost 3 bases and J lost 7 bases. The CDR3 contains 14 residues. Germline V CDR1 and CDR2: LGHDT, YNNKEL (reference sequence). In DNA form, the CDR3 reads TGTGCCAGCAGCCAGGTAGCGGGAGTGAATGAGCAGTTCTTC. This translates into CASSQVAGVNEQFF.

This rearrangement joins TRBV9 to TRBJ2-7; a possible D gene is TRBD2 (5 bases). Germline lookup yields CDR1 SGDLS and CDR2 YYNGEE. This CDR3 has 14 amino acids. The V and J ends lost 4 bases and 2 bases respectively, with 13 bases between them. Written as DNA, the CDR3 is TGTGCCAGCAGCCCCCGGACTTCCCCCTACGAGCAGTACTTC. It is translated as CASSPRTSPYEQYF.

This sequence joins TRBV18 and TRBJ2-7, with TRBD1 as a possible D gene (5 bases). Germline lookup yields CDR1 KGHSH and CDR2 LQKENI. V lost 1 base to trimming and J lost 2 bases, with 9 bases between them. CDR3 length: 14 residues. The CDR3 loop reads CASSPRQTTYEQYF. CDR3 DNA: TGTGCCAGCTCACCACGACAGACCACCTACGAGCAGTACTTC.

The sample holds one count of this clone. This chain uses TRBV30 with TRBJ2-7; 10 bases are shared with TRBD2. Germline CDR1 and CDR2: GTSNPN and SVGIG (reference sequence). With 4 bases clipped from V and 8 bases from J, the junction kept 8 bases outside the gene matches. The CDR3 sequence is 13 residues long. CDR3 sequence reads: CAWTAAGGRKQYF. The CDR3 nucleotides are TGTGCCTGGACGGCAGCGGGGGGGAGAAAGCAGTACTTC.

CDR3 in amino acids: CASSSGQGLGETQYF. In nucleotides, the CDR3 is TGCGCCAGCAGCTCCGGCCAGGGGTTGGGAGAGACCCAGTACTTC. This chain joins TRBV5-1 and TRBJ2-5, with D possibly being TRBD1 (6 bases). CDR1 and CDR2 (germline): SGHRS, YFSETQ. The V end was cut by 3 bases, the J end by 4 bases, with 16 bases between. The CDR3 runs 15 residues.

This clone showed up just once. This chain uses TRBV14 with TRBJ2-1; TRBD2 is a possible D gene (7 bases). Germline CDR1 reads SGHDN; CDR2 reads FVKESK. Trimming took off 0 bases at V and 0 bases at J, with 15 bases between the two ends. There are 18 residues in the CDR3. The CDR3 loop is CASSQESEGGSSYNEQFF. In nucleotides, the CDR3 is TGTGCCAGCAGCCAAGAATCCGAGGGGGGGAGCTCCTACAATGAGCAGTTCTTC. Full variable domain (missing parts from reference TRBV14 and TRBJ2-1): EAGVTQFPSHSVIEKGQTVTLRCDPISGHDNLYWYRRVMGKEIKFLLHFVKESKQDESGMPNNRFLAERTGGTYSTLKVQPAELEDSGVYFCASSQESEGGSSYNEQFFGPGTRLTVL.

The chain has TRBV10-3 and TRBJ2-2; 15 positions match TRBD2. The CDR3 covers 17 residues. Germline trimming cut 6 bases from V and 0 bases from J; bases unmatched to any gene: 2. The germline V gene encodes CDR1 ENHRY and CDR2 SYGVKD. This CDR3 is CAISRTSGRANTGELFF. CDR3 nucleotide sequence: TGTGCCATCAGCCGGACTAGCGGGAGGGCGAACACCGGGGAGCTGTTTTTT.

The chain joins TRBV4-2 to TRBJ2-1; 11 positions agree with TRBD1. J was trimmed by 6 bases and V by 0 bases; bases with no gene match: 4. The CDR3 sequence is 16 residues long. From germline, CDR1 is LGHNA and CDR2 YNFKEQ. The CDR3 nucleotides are TGTGCCAGCAGCCAAGATCCCGGGACAGGGGGCAATGAGCAGTTCTTC. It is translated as CASSQDPGTGGNEQFF.

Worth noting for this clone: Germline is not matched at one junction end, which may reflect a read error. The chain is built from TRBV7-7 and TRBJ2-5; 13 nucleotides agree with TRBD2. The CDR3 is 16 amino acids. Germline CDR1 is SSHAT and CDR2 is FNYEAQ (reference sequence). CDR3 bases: TGTGCTAGCAGCTTCCTACTAGCGGGAGGGCAAGAGACCCAGTACTTC. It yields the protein CASSFLLAGGQETQYF.